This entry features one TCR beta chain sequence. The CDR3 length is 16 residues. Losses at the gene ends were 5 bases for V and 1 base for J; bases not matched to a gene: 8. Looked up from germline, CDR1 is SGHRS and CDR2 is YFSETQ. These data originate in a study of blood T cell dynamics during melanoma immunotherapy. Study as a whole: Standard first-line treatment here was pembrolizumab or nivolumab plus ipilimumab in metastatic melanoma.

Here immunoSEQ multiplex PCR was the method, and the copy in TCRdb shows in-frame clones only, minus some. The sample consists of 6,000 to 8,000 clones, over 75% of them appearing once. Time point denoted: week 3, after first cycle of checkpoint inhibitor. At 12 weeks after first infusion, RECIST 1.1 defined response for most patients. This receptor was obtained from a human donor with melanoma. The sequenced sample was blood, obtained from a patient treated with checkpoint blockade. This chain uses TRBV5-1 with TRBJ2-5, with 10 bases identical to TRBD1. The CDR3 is CASSPGTGARQETQYF. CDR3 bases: TGCGCCAGCAGTCCTGGGACAGGGGCTCGCCAAGAGACCCAGTACTTC.